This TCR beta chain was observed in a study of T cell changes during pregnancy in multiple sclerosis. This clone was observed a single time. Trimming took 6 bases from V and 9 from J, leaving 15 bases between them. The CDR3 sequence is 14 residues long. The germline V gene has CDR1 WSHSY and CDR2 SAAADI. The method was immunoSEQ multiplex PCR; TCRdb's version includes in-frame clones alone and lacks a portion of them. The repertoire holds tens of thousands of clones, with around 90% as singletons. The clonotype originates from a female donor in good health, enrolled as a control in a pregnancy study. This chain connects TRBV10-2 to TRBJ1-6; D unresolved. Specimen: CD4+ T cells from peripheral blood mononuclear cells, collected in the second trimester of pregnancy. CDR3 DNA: TGCGCCAGCAGACCGGGAGATTGGAGTTCACCCCTCCACTTT. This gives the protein CASRPGDWSSPLHF.